The present T cell receptor (beta chain) was sequenced within a study of spatial heterogeneity in lung cancer. In the study overall: Detection of beta-chain sequences consistently exceeded that of alpha-chain sequences. Raw sequencing reads included, on average, more than eight appearances of each unique TCR and UMI combination.

CDR1 and CDR2 (germline): KGHSH, LQKENI. The CDR3 loop spans 12 amino acids. V was clipped by 1 base and J by 10 bases, with 10 bases between them. Individual TCR cDNA molecules each bore their own unique molecular identifier. From the 5' RACE reads, TCRdb called clonotypes with MiXCR, one entry per CDR3 protein. Of roughly 11,000 distinct CDR3 sequences listed, over 15% are singletons. The time point here: sample taken at primary tumor resection. Unsorted whole RNA samples from tumor, nontumor lung or frozen PBMC were sequenced. Findings and caveats of the study: Relative to follow-up, resection was when ubiquitous expanded tumor TCRs appeared more in blood.

This clonotype was picked up many times. Antigen: not known. This receptor was taken from a male donor with early-stage non-small cell lung cancer. The sequencing here drew on PBMCs, taken at surgery. V and J are TRBV18 and TRBJ1-1; D is uncertain. DNA for the CDR3: TGTGCCAGCTCACCACAAGCCCGGACAGCTTTCTTT. It translates to CASSPQARTAFF.